What follows are 26 T cell receptor beta chains derived from one specimen sequenced in a study of control samples from healthy donors and cancer patients. TCRdb keeps only in-frame clones here, not all; method: immunoSEQ multiplex PCR. The sample shows 60,000 to 100,000 clones, around nine tenths of them seen only once. Sequencing was performed on blood. These receptors all stem from a man aged 45 to 65 in good health.

The gene calls are TRBV19 and TRBJ2-1; 11 bases agree with TRBD2. The trim removed 3 bases at V and 6 bases at J, leaving 4 bases unmatched. The CDR3 spans 15 residues. CDR1 and CDR2 (germline): LNHDA, SQIVND (reference sequence). CDR3: CASSISLAGGNEQFF. The DNA of the CDR3 is TGTGCCAGTAGTATTAGTCTAGCGGGGGGCAATGAGCAGTTCTTC.

This chain uses TRBV2 with TRBJ2-1; D tentatively reads TRBD1 or TRBD2 (5 bases each). CDR3 size: 13 residues. Trimming cost V 8 bases and J 10 bases, with 18 bases left between them. Germline CDR1 and CDR2: SNHLY and FYNNEI. The CDR3 DNA reads as TGTGCCAGCTCAGCAGTGGGGGAGACGGAGCAGTTCTTC. Its protein product is CASSAVGETEQFF.

The J gene is TRBJ1-6, the V gene TRBV30; D is ambiguous. V was cut by 2 bases and J by 9 bases, with 8 bases left in between. Germline V gives CDR1 GTSNPN, CDR2 SVGIG (reference sequence). There are 12 residues in the CDR3. The chain's CDR3 is CAWSSVSSPLHF. Written as DNA, the CDR3 is TGTGCCTGGAGTAGTGTCAGTTCACCCCTCCACTTT.

The CDR3 loop reads CSVEVGGNQPQHF. The CDR3 DNA reads as TGCAGCGTTGAAGTAGGGGGCAATCAGCCCCAGCATTTT. The chain uses TRBV29-1 and TRBJ1-5; D might be TRBD1 (5 bases). Germline V gives CDR1 SQVTM, CDR2 ANQGSEA. Trimming pared 1 base from V and 2 bases from J, leaving 6 bases between. The CDR3 has 13 amino acids.

This chain connects TRBV18 to TRBJ2-7; 12 bases map to TRBD1. After removal of 0 bases from V and 4 bases from J, the junction contained 1 base not matched to a gene. Germline V gives CDR1 KGHSH, CDR2 LQKENI. CDR3 length equals 15 residues. The CDR3 is CASSPPGQGAYEQYF. DNA of the CDR3: TGTGCCAGCTCACCACCGGGACAGGGGGCGTACGAGCAGTACTTC. The full variable domain, in which reference TRBV18 and TRBJ2-7 provide the parts outside the CDR3, is NAGVMQNPRHLVRRRGQEARLRCSPMKGHSHVYWYRQLPEEGLKFMVYLQKENIIDESGMPKERFSAEFPKEGPSILRIQQVVRGDSAAYFCASSPPGQGAYEQYFGPGTRLTVT.

This clone turned up a few times. The chain is built from TRBV3-1 (or the pseudogene TRBV3-2) and TRBJ2-7; 10 bases agree with TRBD2. The CDR3 has 17 residues. Losses at the gene ends were 1 base for V and 1 base for J; bases not matched to a gene: 7. From germline, CDR1 is LGHDT and CDR2 YNNKEL (reference sequence). The CDR3 loop is CASSQGASGGLSYEQYF. CDR3 DNA sequence: TGTGCCAGCAGCCAAGGGGCTAGCGGGGGCCTGTCCTACGAGCAGTACTTC.

The rearrangement uses TRBV23-1 and TRBJ2-7; TRBD2 agrees at 7 bases. TRBV23-1 is filed as an ORF, its function uncertain. V lost 10 bases, J lost 3 bases, and 6 bases stayed unmatched. The CDR3 totals 12 residues. The chain's CDR3 is CATPRGGYEQYF. In nucleotides, the CDR3 is TGCGCCACCCCCCGCGGGGGCTACGAGCAGTACTTC.

The chain uses TRBV10-3 and TRBJ2-7; D call uncertain. Germline V lookup: CDR1 ENHRY, CDR2 SYGVKD. This CDR3 has 14 residues. Trimming left V 3 bases short and J 0 bases short, with 9 bases between. CDR3 DNA: TGTGCCATCAGTGATTCCAGCAGCTCCTACGAGCAGTACTTC. Amino acids: CAISDSSSSYEQYF.

The gene calls are TRBV19 and TRBJ2-2, with D perhaps matching TRBD1 (6 bases). The V end was cut by 4 bases, the J end by 0 bases, with 12 bases between. The CDR3 loop spans 16 amino acids. CDR1 is LNHDA, CDR2 SQIVND, per germline (reference sequence). The CDR3 protein is CASSRGGQPNTGELFF. CDR3 nucleotide sequence: TGTGCCAGTAGTAGAGGAGGACAGCCGAACACCGGGGAGCTGTTTTTT.

The V and J genes are TRBV4-3 and TRBJ1-1; D perhaps matches TRBD1 (5 bases). The CDR3 contains 15 residues. V dropped 0 bases and J dropped 5 bases, with 13 bases sitting between them. The germline V gene has CDR1 LGHNA and CDR2 YSLEER. As DNA, the CDR3 is TGCGCCAGCAGCCAAGAGGGCGGAGGGGAAACTGAAGCTTTCTTT. Translating it yields CASSQEGGGETEAFF.

This clone has only one observation. CDR3 bases: TGTGCCAGCAGCCAAGATATCCTAGCGGGGTTAACAGATACGCAGTATTTT. Translation gives CASSQDILAGLTDTQYF. The chain employs TRBV4-2 and TRBJ2-3; 9 bases agree with TRBD2. CDR1 and CDR2 (germline): LGHNA, YNFKEQ. J gave up 3 bases and V 0 bases, and 7 bases lay outside the gene matches. The CDR3 spans 17 residues.

This clone was detected once. The chain links TRBV5-1 to TRBJ2-6, with D unresolved. Deletions cut 5 bases from V and 4 bases from J, with 10 bases between. Looked up from germline, CDR1 is SGHRS and CDR2 is YFSETQ. This CDR3 contains 14 residues. The CDR3, as DNA: TGCGCCAGCAGTGGTCAAACCGGGGCCAACGTCCTGACTTTC. It codes for CASSGQTGANVLTF.

The count of this clone is one. The chain is built from TRBV6-2 or TRBV6-3 and TRBJ1-1; D gene uncertain. This CDR3 spans 14 amino acids. Germline CDR1 and CDR2: MNHEY and SVGEGT. V gave up 2 bases and J gave up 4 bases, with 11 bases separating them. The CDR3 protein is CASSYNGLGTEAFF. CDR3 nucleotide sequence: TGTGCCAGCAGTTACAACGGGTTAGGCACTGAAGCTTTCTTT.

The chain has TRBV18 and TRBJ1-1; tentative D call: TRBD1 (5 bases). The V end was cut by 2 bases, the J end by 8 bases, with 6 bases between. The CDR3 totals 11 residues. Germline assignment: CDR1 KGHSH and CDR2 LQKENI. The CDR3 region is CASSPGAEAFF. CDR3 DNA sequence: TGTGCCAGCTCACCAGGGGCGGAAGCTTTCTTT.

The chain uses TRBV6-6 and TRBJ2-2; a possible D gene is TRBD1 (5 bases). The CDR3 length is 13 residues. V shed 11 bases and J shed 0 bases, with 10 bases lying between them. Germline CDR1 MNHNY, CDR2 SVGAGI (reference sequence). This CDR3 reads CASRTSNTGELFF. The CDR3 region has the DNA TGTGCCTCCCGGACATCGAACACCGGGGAGCTGTTTTTT.

The J gene is TRBJ2-5, the V gene TRBV29-1, with D perhaps TRBD1 or TRBD2 (6 bases each). Per germline, CDR1 SQVTM and CDR2 ANQGSEA. The CDR3 extends over 12 amino acids. V was clipped by 5 bases and J by 3 bases, with 10 bases between them. This CDR3 is CSVFRGEETQYF. The CDR3 nucleotides are TGCAGCGTTTTTAGGGGGGAAGAGACCCAGTACTTC. Full variable domain (remainder filled in from reference TRBV29-1 and TRBJ2-5): SAVISQKPSRDICQRGTSLTIQCQVDSQVTMMFWYRQQPGQSLTLIATANQGSEATYESGFVIDKFPISRPNLTFSTLTVSNMSPEDSSIYLCSVFRGEETQYFGPGTRLLVL.

The chain is built from TRBV9 and TRBJ1-2; tentative D call: TRBD1 (5 bases). The CDR3 covers 13 residues. Trimming removed 7 bases at V and 8 bases at J, with 18 bases between. Germline V gene sequence: CDR1 SGDLS, CDR2 YYNGEE. The CDR3 DNA sequence: TGTGCCAGCGAAACGATGGGGGTGGGAGGCTACACCTTC. Its protein is CASETMGVGGYTF. Full variable domain (remainder filled in from reference TRBV9 and TRBJ1-2): DSGVTQTPKHLITATGQRVTLRCSPRSGDLSVYWYQQSLDQGLQFLIQYYNGEERAKGNILERFSAQQFPDLHSELNLSSLELGDSALYFCASETMGVGGYTFGSGTRLTVV.

V usage is TRBV12-3 or TRBV12-4 and J usage is TRBJ2-2, with D perhaps TRBD1 or TRBD2 (5 bases each). The CDR3 extends over 12 amino acids. Trimming pared 4 bases from V and 5 bases from J, leaving 5 bases between. The chain's CDR3 is CASSWGTGELFF. Written as DNA, the CDR3 is TGTGCCAGCAGTTGGGGGACCGGGGAGCTGTTTTTT.

The chain combines TRBV12-5 with TRBJ2-2; D not certain. Per germline, CDR1 LGHNT and CDR2 FRNRAP. The CDR3 is 13 amino acids. Trimming shortened V by 2 bases and J by 4 bases, and 5 bases separated the two germline ends. The CDR3 DNA reads as TGTGCTAGTGGTTTGACGAGCACCGGGGAGCTGTTTTTT. This gives the protein CASGLTSTGELFF. The complete variable domain, with remaining parts taken from reference TRBV12-5 and TRBJ2-2, reads DARVTQTPRHKVTEMGQEVTMRCQPILGHNTVFWYRQTMMQGLELLAYFRNRAPLDDSGMPKDRFSAEMPDATLATLKIQPSEPRDSAVYFCASGLTSTGELFFGEGSRLTVL.

The chain recombines TRBV4-2 with TRBJ2-3; 12 bases map to TRBD2. Trimming at V came to 0 bases and at J to 4 bases, leaving 5 bases not matched to a gene. Germline CDR1 and CDR2: LGHNA and YNFKEQ. This CDR3 region has 17 residues. The CDR3 region has the DNA TGTGCCAGCAGCCAAGAGGTAACTAGCGGGGGGCCAGATACGCAGTATTTT. This translates into CASSQEVTSGGPDTQYF.

The chain has TRBV27 and TRBJ2-2; D not certain. The CDR3 totals 17 residues. The germline gives CDR1 MNHEY, CDR2 SMNVEV (reference sequence). V was pared by 0 bases and J by 5 bases, with 16 bases between. The CDR3 coding sequence is TGTGCCAGCAGTTTATCCTATCGAACCCTGGGGACCGGGGAGCTGTTTTTT. This sequence encodes CASSLSYRTLGTGELFF.

V and J are TRBV4-1 and TRBJ1-4; unclear D gene. V lost 1 base, J lost 8 bases, and 5 bases lay in between. The CDR3 is 12 amino acids. The germline CDR1 and CDR2 sequences are MGHRA and YSYEKL. CDR3 sequence reads: CASSQGVEKLFF. CDR3 coding DNA: TGCGCCAGCAGCCAAGGTGTCGAAAAACTGTTTTTT.

The gene calls are TRBV27 and TRBJ1-5; tentatively, D is TRBD1 (5 bases). This CDR3 has 17 residues. Trimming took 0 bases from V and 3 from J, leaving 15 bases between them. The germline CDR1 and CDR2 sequences are MNHEY and SMNVEV (reference sequence). For the CDR3, the DNA is TGTGCCAGCAGTTTATCGATCCCTCGGGGCCTCAATCAGCCCCAGCATTTT. Translated, it gives CASSLSIPRGLNQPQHF.

The gene calls are TRBV3-1 (or the pseudogene TRBV3-2) and TRBJ2-1, with TRBD2 matching 9 bases. Germline V CDR1 and CDR2: LGHDT, YNNKEL (reference sequence). CDR3 length: 15 residues. V was pared by 4 bases and J by 9 bases, with 10 bases of the junction left unmatched. This CDR3 is CASSPAGTSFSEQFF. The DNA for the CDR3 is TGTGCCAGCAGCCCAGCCGGGACTAGCTTCAGTGAGCAGTTCTTC.

The V call is TRBV6-5, the J call TRBJ2-1; no reliable D call. There are 13 residues in the CDR3. V was cut by 7 bases and J by 5 bases, with 12 bases left in between. Germline V CDR1 and CDR2: MNHEY, SVGAGI. The CDR3 DNA follows: TGTGCCAGCAAGTCCGGCCTAAACAATGAGCAGTTCTTC. It encodes CASKSGLNNEQFF.

J is TRBJ2-7 and V is TRBV21-1; the table's TRBD2 call for D was not verified on the DNA. TRBV21-1 constitutes a pseudogene. The CDR3 runs to 12 residues. This CDR3 is CASVLGGLEQYF. CDR3 sequence (DNA): TGTGCCAGCGTACTTGGAGGTCTGGAGCAGTACTTC.